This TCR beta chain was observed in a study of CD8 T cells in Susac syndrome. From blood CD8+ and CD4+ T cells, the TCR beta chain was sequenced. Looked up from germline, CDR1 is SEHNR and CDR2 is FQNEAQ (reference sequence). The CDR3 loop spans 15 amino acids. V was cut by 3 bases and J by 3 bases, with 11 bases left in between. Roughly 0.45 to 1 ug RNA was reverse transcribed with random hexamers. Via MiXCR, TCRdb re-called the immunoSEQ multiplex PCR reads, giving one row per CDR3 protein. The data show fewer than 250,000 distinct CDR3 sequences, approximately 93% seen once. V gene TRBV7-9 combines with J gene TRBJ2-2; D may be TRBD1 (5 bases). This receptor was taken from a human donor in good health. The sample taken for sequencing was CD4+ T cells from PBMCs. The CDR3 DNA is TGTGCCAGCAGCTTGGCAGGGCCGGACACCGGGGAGCTGTTTTTT. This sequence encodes CASSLAGPDTGELFF.